These 18 T cell receptor beta chains originate from one sample sequenced in a study of T cells in Graves' hyperthyroidism and ophthalmopathy. Amplified TCR beta CDR3 regions came from RNA transcripts. TCR CDR3 regions were first amplified by RT-PCR with HTBI primers. In TCRdb, the multiplex PCR reads were re-called with MiXCR into one record per CDR3 protein. Among 450,000 to 600,000 distinct CDR3 sequences, less than 15% were seen once, and the ten largest hold approximately 15%. Specimen: blood. Receptors were obtained from a woman in her 40s with Graves' hyperthyroidism.

Details on this clonotype: A much larger clone differs by one base, so this may be a read error. The CDR3 DNA sequence: TGCGCCAGCAGCTTGGAATGGACAGGGGGCGCAGACACTGAAGCTTTCTTT. It codes for CASSLEWTGGADTEAFF. The chain uses TRBV5-1 and TRBJ1-1, with 11 bases matching TRBD1. V shed 0 bases, J shed 3 bases, and the junction held 7 bases outside the gene matches. There are 17 residues in the CDR3. CDR1 SGHRS and CDR2 YFSETQ come from the germline V gene. The entire variable domain, with the rest obtained from reference TRBV5-1 and TRBJ1-1, is as follows: KAGVTQTPRYLIKTRGQQVTLSCSPISGHRSVSWYQQTPGQGLQFLFEYFSETQRNKGNFPGRFSGRQFSNSRSEMNVSTLELGDSALYLCASSLEWTGGADTEAFFGQGTRLTVV.

The chain employs TRBV20-1 and TRBJ2-3, with 12 bases matching TRBD2. V was pared by 0 bases and J by 2 bases, with 3 bases of the junction left unmatched. Germline CDR1 DFQATT, CDR2 SNEGSKA (reference sequence). This CDR3 contains 16 residues. The CDR3 loop reads CSARESSGRATDTQYF. In nucleotides, the CDR3 is TGCAGTGCTAGAGAATCTAGCGGGAGGGCCACAGATACGCAGTATTTT.

This clonotype showed up many times. This sequence joins TRBV7-2 and TRBJ2-2; D is ambiguous. The CDR3 is made up of 17 amino acids. Trimming left V 5 bases short and J 0 bases short, with 16 bases between. Germline lookup yields CDR1 SGHTA and CDR2 FQGNSA. CDR3 residues: CASSPMGNLANTGELFF. In DNA form, the CDR3 reads TGTGCCAGCAGCCCAATGGGTAATCTAGCGAACACCGGGGAGCTGTTTTTT.

The CDR3 here is CASSPQGLARGGEQFF. CDR3 in DNA: TGTGCCAGCAGCCCCCAGGGACTAGCGAGAGGGGGTGAGCAGTTCTTC. The chain carries TRBV9 and TRBJ2-1; 10 nucleotides line up with TRBD2. V was pared by 4 bases and J by 9 bases, with 13 bases of the junction left unmatched. This CDR3 is 16 amino acids long. The V gene's germline CDR1 is SGDLS and CDR2 YYNGEE.

The CDR3 DNA reads as TGCGCCAGCAGCTTGGACGCCAGCAATCAGCCCCAGCATTTT. It yields the protein CASSLDASNQPQHF. The V gene is TRBV5-1, the J gene TRBJ1-5; D not certain. The germline gives CDR1 SGHRS, CDR2 YFSETQ. This CDR3 has 14 amino acids. V gave up 0 bases and J gave up 1 base, with 5 bases separating them.

The chain recombines TRBV20-1 with TRBJ2-2; TRBD2 is a possible D gene (7 bases). V lost 6 bases, J lost 3 bases, and 20 bases lay in between. The germline V gene encodes CDR1 DFQATT and CDR2 SNEGSKA (reference sequence). The CDR3 is 16 amino acids. The DNA for the CDR3 is TGCAGTGCAGTCGGGCGGGGGCTCTGGGACACCGGGGAGCTGTTTTTT. It yields the protein CSAVGRGLWDTGELFF.

This clonotype was seen many times. V is TRBV7-8 and J is TRBJ1-1; 8 bases are a match to TRBD1. V was clipped by 5 bases and J by 5 bases; unmatched bases: 10. Germline V gene sequence: CDR1 SGHVS, CDR2 FQNEAQ. The CDR3 totals 15 residues. CDR3 protein: CASSLDRAGATEAFF. Written as DNA, the CDR3 is TGTGCCAGCAGCCTGGACAGGGCCGGAGCGACTGAAGCTTTCTTT. Complete variable domain (other parts from reference TRBV7-8 and TRBJ1-1): GAGVSQSPRYKVAKRGQDVALRCDPISGHVSLFWYQQALGQGPEFLTYFQNEAQLDKSGLPSDRFFAERPEGSVSTLKIQRTQQEDSAVYLCASSLDRAGATEAFFGQGTRLTVV.

This chain links TRBV24-1 with TRBJ2-2; tentative D call: TRBD1 (5 bases). V dropped 2 bases and J dropped 3 bases, with 9 bases sitting between them. Per germline, CDR1 KGHDR and CDR2 SFDVKD. This CDR3 has 15 amino acids. The CDR3 is CATSDSTTDTGELFF. CDR3 bases: TGTGCCACCAGTGATTCGACGACAGACACCGGGGAGCTGTTTTTT.

This clonotype appeared many times. V usage is TRBV28 and J usage is TRBJ2-3; the match to TRBD2 covers 9 bases. Germline values: CDR1 MDHEN, CDR2 SYDVKM. With V trimmed by 4 bases and J by 1 base, 6 bases remained unmatched. This CDR3 comprises 16 residues. This CDR3 is CASSSQREVRTDTQYF. CDR3 nucleotide sequence: TGTGCCAGCAGTTCCCAGCGGGAGGTCCGCACAGATACGCAGTATTTT.

This clonotype has a handful of counts. V gene TRBV6-4 combines with J gene TRBJ2-7, with 7 nucleotides matching TRBD1. Germline CDR1 and CDR2: MRHNA and SNTAGT. V shed 5 bases, J shed 2 bases, and the junction held 15 bases outside the gene matches. CDR3 length equals 17 residues. CDR3 protein: CASSSEKRDSSTYEQYF. The CDR3 nucleotides read TGTGCCAGCAGTTCAGAAAAACGGGACAGCTCTACCTACGAGCAGTACTTC.

This clonotype was detected ten times or more. The chain is built from TRBV28 and TRBJ1-6, with TRBD1 matching over 7 bases. Germline V CDR1 and CDR2: MDHEN, SYDVKM. The junction had 8 bases not matched to a gene; V was cut back by 3 bases and J by 3 bases. This CDR3 is built from 17 residues. As DNA, the CDR3 is TGTGCCAGCAGTTTGTGGTGGGACAGAAGCTATAATTCACCCCTCCACTTT. Its translation: CASSLWWDRSYNSPLHF.

The chain combines TRBV5-1 with TRBJ2-3, with TRBD1 matching 9 bases. Germline V gene data show CDR1 as SGHRS and CDR2 as YFSETQ. This CDR3 has 17 residues. V gave up 5 bases and J gave up 0 bases; unmatched junction bases: 10. CDR3 nucleotides: TGCGCCAGCAGTCTGGGACAGGGTGATAGGAGCACAGATACGCAGTATTTT. Its translation is CASSLGQGDRSTDTQYF.

The genes are TRBV25-1 and TRBJ2-1, with D perhaps matching TRBD1 or TRBD2 (6 bases each). This CDR3 is 12 amino acids long. Looked up from germline, CDR1 is MGHDK and CDR2 is SYGVNS. With 7 bases removed from V and 8 bases from J, the gap between germline ends came to 12 bases. CDR3: CASTTGGDEQFF. Here the CDR3 DNA reads TGTGCCAGCACGACAGGAGGGGATGAGCAGTTCTTC. Full variable domain (outside the CDR3, taken from reference TRBV25-1 and TRBJ2-1): EADIYQTPRYLVIGTGKKITLECSQTMGHDKMYWYQQDPGMELHLIHYSYGVNSTEKGDLSSESTVSRIRTEHFPLTLESARPSHTSQYLCASTTGGDEQFFGPGTRLTVL.

This clonotype was seen at least ten times. The chain employs TRBV28 and TRBJ2-4; D possibly uses TRBD1 or TRBD2 (5 bases each). Trimming pared 7 bases from V and 1 base from J, leaving 11 bases between. The CDR3 extends over 14 amino acids. Germline V gives CDR1 MDHEN, CDR2 SYDVKM. The CDR3 here is CASTEGTAKNIQYF. As DNA, the CDR3 is TGTGCCAGCACTGAGGGGACGGCCAAAAACATTCAGTACTTC.

This clonotype was counted ten times or more. The chain links TRBV28 to TRBJ1-1, with 7 nucleotides matching TRBD1. The CDR3 is 12 amino acids. The V segment lost 6 bases and the J segment 4 bases; nucleotides outside the gene matches: 2. Per the germline V gene, CDR1 is MDHEN and CDR2 is SYDVKM. Here the CDR3 reads CASRSGGTEAFF. Written as DNA, the CDR3 is TGTGCCAGCAGGTCAGGGGGCACTGAAGCTTTCTTT.

As DNA, the CDR3 is TGTGCCAGCAGCCCCAGGGTGTGGGAGCAGTTCTTC. Encoded protein: CASSPRVWEQFF. The chain links TRBV4-2 to TRBJ2-1, with D possibly being TRBD1 (5 bases). CDR1 and CDR2 (germline): LGHNA, YNFKEQ. The CDR3 length is 12 residues. V was pared by 4 bases and J by 10 bases, with 11 bases between.

This clonotype has at least ten counts. V and J are TRBV5-1 and TRBJ2-3; D unresolved. This CDR3 comprises 15 residues. V gave up 2 bases and J gave up 2 bases, with 12 bases separating them. Germline CDR1 and CDR2: SGHRS and YFSETQ. CDR3 DNA sequence: TGCGCCAGCAGCTTTCGCCAGGTTCCCACAGATACGCAGTATTTT. This gives the protein CASSFRQVPTDTQYF.

V is TRBV5-4 and J is TRBJ1-2; tentative D call: TRBD1 (5 bases). The CDR3 has 15 residues. The V end lost 3 bases, the J end lost 4 bases, and 16 bases lay between the germline ends. From germline, CDR1 is SGHNT and CDR2 YYREEE (reference sequence). This chain's CDR3 is CASSSGDFYTYGYTF. The CDR3 coding sequence is TGTGCCAGCAGCTCGGGGGACTTCTACACCTATGGCTACACCTTC.